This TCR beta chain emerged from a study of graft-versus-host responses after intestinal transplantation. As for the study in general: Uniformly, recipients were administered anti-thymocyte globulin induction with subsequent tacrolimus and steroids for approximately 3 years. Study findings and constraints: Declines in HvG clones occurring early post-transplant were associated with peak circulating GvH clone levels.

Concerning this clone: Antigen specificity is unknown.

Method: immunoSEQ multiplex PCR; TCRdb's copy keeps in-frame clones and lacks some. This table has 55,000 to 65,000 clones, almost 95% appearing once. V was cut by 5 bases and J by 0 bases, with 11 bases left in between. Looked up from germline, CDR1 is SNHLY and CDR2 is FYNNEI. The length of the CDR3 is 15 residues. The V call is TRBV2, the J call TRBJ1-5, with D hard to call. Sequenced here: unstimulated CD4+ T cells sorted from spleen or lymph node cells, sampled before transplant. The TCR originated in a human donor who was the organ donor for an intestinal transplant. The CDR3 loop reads CASSFDGNSNQPQHF. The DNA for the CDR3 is TGTGCCAGCAGTTTCGACGGTAATAGCAATCAGCCCCAGCATTTT.